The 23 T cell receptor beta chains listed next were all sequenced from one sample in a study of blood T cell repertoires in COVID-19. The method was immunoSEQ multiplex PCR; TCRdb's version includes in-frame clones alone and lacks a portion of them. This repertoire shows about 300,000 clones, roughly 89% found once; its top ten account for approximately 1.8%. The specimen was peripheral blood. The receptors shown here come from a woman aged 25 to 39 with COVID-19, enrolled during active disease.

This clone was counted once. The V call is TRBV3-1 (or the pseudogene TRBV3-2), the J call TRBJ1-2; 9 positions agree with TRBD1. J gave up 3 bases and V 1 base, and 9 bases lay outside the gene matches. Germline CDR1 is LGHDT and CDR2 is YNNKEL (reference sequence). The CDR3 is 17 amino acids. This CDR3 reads CASSQGQWGDRDYGYTF. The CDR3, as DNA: TGTGCCAGCAGCCAAGGGCAGTGGGGGGACAGGGACTATGGCTACACCTTC.

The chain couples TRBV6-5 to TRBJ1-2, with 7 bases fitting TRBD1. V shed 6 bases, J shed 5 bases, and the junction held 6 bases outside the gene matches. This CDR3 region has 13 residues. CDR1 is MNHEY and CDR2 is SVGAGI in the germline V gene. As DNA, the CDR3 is TGTGCCAGCAGCTCAGGGACAGAGTATGGCTACACCTTC. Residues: CASSSGTEYGYTF.

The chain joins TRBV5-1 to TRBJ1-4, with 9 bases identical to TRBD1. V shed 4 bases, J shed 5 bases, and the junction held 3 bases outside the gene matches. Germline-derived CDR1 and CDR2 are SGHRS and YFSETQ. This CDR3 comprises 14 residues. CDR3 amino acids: CASSLTGGNEKLFF. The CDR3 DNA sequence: TGCGCCAGCAGCCTGACAGGGGGGAATGAAAAACTGTTTTTT.

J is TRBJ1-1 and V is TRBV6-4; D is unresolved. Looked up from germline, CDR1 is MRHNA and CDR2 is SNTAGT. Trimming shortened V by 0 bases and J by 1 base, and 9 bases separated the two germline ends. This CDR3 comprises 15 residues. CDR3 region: CASSDSSRGNTEAFF. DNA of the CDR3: TGTGCCAGCAGTGACTCGAGTCGGGGGAACACTGAAGCTTTCTTT.

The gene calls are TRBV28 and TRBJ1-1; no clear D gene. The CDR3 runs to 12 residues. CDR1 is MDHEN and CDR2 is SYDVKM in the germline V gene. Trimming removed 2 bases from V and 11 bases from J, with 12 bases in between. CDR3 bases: TGTGCCAGCAGTTTAGATATGCGGTCCGCTTTCTTT. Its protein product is CASSLDMRSAFF. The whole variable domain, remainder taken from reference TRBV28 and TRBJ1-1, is DVKVTQSSRYLVKRTGEKVFLECVQDMDHENMFWYRQDPGLGLRLIYFSYDVKMKEKGDIPEGYSVSREKKERFSLILESASTNQTSMYLCASSLDMRSAFFGQGTRLTVV.

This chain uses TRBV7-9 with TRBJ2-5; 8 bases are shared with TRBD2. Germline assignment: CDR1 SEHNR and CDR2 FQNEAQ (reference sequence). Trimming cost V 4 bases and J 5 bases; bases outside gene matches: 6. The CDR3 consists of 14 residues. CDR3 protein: CASSSRTSTETQYF. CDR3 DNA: TGTGCCAGCAGCTCCCGGACTAGCACGGAGACCCAGTACTTC.

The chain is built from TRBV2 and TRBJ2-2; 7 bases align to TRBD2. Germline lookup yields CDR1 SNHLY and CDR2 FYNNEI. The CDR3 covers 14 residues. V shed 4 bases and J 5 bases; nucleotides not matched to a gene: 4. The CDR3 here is CASSVTSRTGELFF. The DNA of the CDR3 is TGTGCCAGCAGTGTGACTAGCCGGACCGGGGAGCTGTTTTTT.

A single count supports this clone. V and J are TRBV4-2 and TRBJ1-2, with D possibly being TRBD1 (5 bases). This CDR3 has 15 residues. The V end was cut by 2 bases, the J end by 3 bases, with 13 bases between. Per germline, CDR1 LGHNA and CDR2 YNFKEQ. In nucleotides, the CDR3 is TGTGCCAGCAGCCAATCGGGCAGGGAGGACTATGGCTACACCTTC. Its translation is CASSQSGREDYGYTF.

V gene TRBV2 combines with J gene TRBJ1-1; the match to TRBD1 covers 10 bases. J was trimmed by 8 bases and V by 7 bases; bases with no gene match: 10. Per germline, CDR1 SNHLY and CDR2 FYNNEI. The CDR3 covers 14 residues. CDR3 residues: CASTKGTGVGEAFF. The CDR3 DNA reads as TGTGCCAGCACCAAGGGGACAGGGGTAGGGGAAGCTTTCTTT. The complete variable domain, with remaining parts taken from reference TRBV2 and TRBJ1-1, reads EPEVTQTPSHQVTQMGQEVILRCVPISNHLYFYWYRQILGQKVEFLVSFYNNEISEKSEIFDDQFSVERPDGSNFTLKIRSTKLEDSAMYFCASTKGTGVGEAFFGQGTRLTVV.

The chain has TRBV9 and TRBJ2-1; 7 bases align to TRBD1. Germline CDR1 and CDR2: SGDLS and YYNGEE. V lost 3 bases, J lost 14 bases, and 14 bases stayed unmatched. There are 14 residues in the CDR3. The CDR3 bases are TGTGCCAGCAGCGAACAGGGGAACGGAAATTCAGAGTTCTTC. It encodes CASSEQGNGNSEFF.

This CDR3 is CASREMGQKEAFF. The CDR3 DNA is TGTGCCAGCAGGGAAATGGGACAGAAGGAAGCTTTCTTT. The chain recombines TRBV28 with TRBJ1-1, with TRBD1 identical over 7 bases. This CDR3 region has 13 residues. With 6 bases clipped from V and 8 bases from J, the junction kept 9 bases outside the gene matches. The germline gives CDR1 MDHEN, CDR2 SYDVKM.

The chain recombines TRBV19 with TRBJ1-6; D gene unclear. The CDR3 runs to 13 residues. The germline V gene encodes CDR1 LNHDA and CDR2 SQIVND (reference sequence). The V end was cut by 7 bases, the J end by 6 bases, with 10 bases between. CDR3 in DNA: TGTGCCAGTAACAGCGGATTTAATTCACCCCTCCACTTT. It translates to CASNSGFNSPLHF.

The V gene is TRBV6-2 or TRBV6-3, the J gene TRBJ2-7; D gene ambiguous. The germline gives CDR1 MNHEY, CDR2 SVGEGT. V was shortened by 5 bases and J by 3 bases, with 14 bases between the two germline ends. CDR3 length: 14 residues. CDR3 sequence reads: CASSGSFFGYEQYF. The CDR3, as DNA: TGTGCCAGCAGTGGTAGCTTTTTCGGCTACGAGCAGTACTTC.

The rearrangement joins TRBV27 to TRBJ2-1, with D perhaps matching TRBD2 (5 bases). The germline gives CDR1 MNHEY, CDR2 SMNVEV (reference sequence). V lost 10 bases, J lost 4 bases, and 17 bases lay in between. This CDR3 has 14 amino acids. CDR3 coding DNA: TGTGCCACCCGGGGAGCTCCTCAGTACAATGAGCAGTTCTTC. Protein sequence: CATRGAPQYNEQFF.

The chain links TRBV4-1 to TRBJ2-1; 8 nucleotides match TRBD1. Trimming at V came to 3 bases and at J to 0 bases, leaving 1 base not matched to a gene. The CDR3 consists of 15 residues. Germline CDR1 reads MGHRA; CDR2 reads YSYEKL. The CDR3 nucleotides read TGCGCCAGCAGCCAGGGACAGGACTCCTACAATGAGCAGTTCTTC. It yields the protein CASSQGQDSYNEQFF.

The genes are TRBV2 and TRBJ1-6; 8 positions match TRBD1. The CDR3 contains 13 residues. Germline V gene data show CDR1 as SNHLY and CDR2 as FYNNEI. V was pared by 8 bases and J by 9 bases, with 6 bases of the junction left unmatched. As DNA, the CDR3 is TGTGCCAGCGCCTGGACAGGGAGTTCACCCCTCCACTTT. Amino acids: CASAWTGSSPLHF. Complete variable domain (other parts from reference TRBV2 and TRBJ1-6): EPEVTQTPSHQVTQMGQEVILRCVPISNHLYFYWYRQILGQKVEFLVSFYNNEISEKSEIFDDQFSVERPDGSNFTLKIRSTKLEDSAMYFCASAWTGSSPLHFGNGTRLTVT.

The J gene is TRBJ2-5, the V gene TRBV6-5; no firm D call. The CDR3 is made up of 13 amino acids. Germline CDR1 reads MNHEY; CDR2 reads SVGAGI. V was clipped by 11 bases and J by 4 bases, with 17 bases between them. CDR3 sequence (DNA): TGTGCCGGTTCGGCGCGGCTAATAGAGACCCAGTACTTC. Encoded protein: CAGSARLIETQYF.

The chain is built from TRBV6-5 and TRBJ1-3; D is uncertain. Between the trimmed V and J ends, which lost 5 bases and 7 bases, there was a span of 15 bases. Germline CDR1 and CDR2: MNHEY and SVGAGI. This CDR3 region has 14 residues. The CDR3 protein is CASSQDWPGNTIYF. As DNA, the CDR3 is TGTGCCAGCAGTCAGGACTGGCCGGGCAACACCATATATTTT.

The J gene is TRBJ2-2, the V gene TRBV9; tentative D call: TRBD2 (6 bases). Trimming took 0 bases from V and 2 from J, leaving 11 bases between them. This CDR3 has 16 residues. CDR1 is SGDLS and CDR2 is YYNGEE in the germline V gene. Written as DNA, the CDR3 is TGTGCCAGCAGCGTAGAACTAGCTTCTAACACCGGGGAGCTGTTTTTT. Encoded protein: CASSVELASNTGELFF.

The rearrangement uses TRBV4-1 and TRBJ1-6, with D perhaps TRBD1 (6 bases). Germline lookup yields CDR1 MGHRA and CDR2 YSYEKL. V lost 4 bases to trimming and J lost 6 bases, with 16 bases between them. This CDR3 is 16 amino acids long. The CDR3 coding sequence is TGCGCCAGCAGCCCTAGTCTGGGCAGGGGTAATTCACCCCTCCACTTT. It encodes CASSPSLGRGNSPLHF.

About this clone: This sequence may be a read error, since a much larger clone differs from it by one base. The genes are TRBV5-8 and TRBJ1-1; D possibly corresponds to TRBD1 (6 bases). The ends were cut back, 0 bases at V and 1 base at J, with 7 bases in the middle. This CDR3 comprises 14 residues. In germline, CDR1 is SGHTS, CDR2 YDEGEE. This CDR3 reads CASSLGTANTEAFF. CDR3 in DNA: TGTGCCAGCAGCTTGGGGACAGCGAACACTGAAGCTTTCTTT.

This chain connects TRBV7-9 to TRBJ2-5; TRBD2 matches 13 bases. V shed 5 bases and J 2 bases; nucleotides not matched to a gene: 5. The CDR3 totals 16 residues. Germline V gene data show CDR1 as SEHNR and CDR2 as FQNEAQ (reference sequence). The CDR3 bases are TGTGCCAGCAGCCGACCACTAGCGGGGGGGCAAGAGACCCAGTACTTC. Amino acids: CASSRPLAGGQETQYF.

CDR3 loop: CASSFTGGDEKLFF. In DNA form, the CDR3 reads TGCGCCAGCAGCTTTACAGGGGGGGATGAAAAACTGTTTTTT. The chain combines TRBV5-1 with TRBJ1-4, with TRBD1 identical over 8 bases. With V trimmed by 2 bases and J by 6 bases, 3 bases remained unmatched. Germline assignment: CDR1 SGHRS and CDR2 YFSETQ. The CDR3 loop spans 14 amino acids.